This entry lists 17 T cell receptor beta chains sequenced from one sample in a study of blood T cell repertoires in COVID-19. Assay: immunoSEQ multiplex PCR; the TCRdb copy retains only in-frame clones and omits some. The data show about 270,000 clones, about 85% seen once. The specimen was PBMCs or T cells enriched from blood (not recorded which). These receptors were obtained from a woman aged 45 to 65 who had recovered from COVID-19.

The genes are TRBV7-3 and TRBJ2-3; 7 positions match TRBD2. V trimming: 4 bases; J trimming: 6 bases; junction bases outside the gene matches: 10. In germline, CDR1 is SGHTA, CDR2 FQGTGA. The CDR3 length is 15 residues. The CDR3 spells CASSYGASGWDTQYF. CDR3 in DNA: TGTGCCAGCAGCTACGGGGCTAGCGGATGGGATACGCAGTATTTT.

The V call is TRBV7-8, the J call TRBJ2-7, with a possible D match to TRBD2 (7 bases). This CDR3 has 17 residues. Trimming left V 0 bases short and J 0 bases short, with 15 bases between. The germline V gene has CDR1 SGHVS and CDR2 FQNEAQ. The CDR3 coding sequence is TGTGCCAGCAGCTTAGCGGGGGCGGGAGACCTCTCCTACGAGCAGTACTTC. Encoded protein: CASSLAGAGDLSYEQYF.

V is TRBV11-2 and J is TRBJ1-1; D unclear. This CDR3 contains 13 residues. Trimming cost V 2 bases and J 5 bases, with 9 bases left between them. Germline V gene lookup returns CDR1 SGHAT and CDR2 FQNNGV. The CDR3 protein is CASSLTGKTEAFF. CDR3 bases: TGTGCCAGCAGCTTAACGGGGAAGACTGAAGCTTTCTTT.

The chain combines TRBV30 with TRBJ1-1; D unclear. The length of the CDR3 is 18 residues. V gave up 1 base and J gave up 4 bases, with 25 bases separating them. Germline V gene sequence: CDR1 GTSNPN, CDR2 SVGIG (reference sequence). The CDR3 region has the DNA TGTGCCTGGAGTGGCGGTTCCGGCCGTCAAGTGTATGGCACTGAAGCTTTCTTT. The encoded protein is CAWSGGSGRQVYGTEAFF. Using reference TRBV30 and TRBJ1-1 for the parts outside the CDR3, the full variable domain is SQTIHQWPATLVQPVGSPLSLECTVEGTSNPNLYWYRQAAGRGLQLLFYSVGIGQISSEVPQNLSASRPQDRQFILSSKKLLLSDSGFYLCAWSGGSGRQVYGTEAFFGQGTRLTVV.

The chain uses TRBV29-1 and TRBJ2-3; no reliable D call. V lost 6 bases, J lost 6 bases, and 22 bases lay in between. There are 15 residues in the CDR3. Germline V lookup: CDR1 SQVTM, CDR2 ANQGSEA. CDR3 in amino acids: CSVRPRSGLGDTQYF. The CDR3 region has the DNA TGCAGCGTCAGGCCAAGGTCCGGCCTTGGGGATACGCAGTATTTT.

This clone appeared a few times. CDR3 nucleotides: TGTGCCAGCAGTGACTCGGCGGAGGGCCGGGCCACCGGGGAGCTGTTTTTT. Translation: CASSDSAEGRATGELFF. The chain recombines TRBV6-4 with TRBJ2-2; perhaps TRBD2 as D (6 bases). The CDR3 contains 17 residues. The germline CDR1 and CDR2 sequences are MRHNA and SNTAGT. V was cut by 0 bases and J by 4 bases, with 15 bases left in between.

This clone was seen a single time. V gene TRBV6-2 or TRBV6-3 combines with J gene TRBJ1-2; D is undetermined. The germline V gene has CDR1 MNHEY and CDR2 SVGEGT. Trimming shortened V by 5 bases and J by 3 bases, and 7 bases separated the two germline ends. This CDR3 contains 12 residues. In DNA form, the CDR3 reads TGTGCCAGCAGTCCCGACTACTATGGCTACACCTTC. This codes for CASSPDYYGYTF.

The rearrangement joins TRBV28 to TRBJ2-7; D unclear. The V and J ends lost 3 bases and 6 bases respectively, with 12 bases between them. CDR3 length: 13 residues. Per the germline V gene, CDR1 is MDHEN and CDR2 is SYDVKM. The CDR3 loop is CASSLSSLPEQYF. CDR3 in DNA: TGTGCCAGCAGTTTGTCATCACTACCCGAGCAGTACTTC.

This chain connects TRBV15 to TRBJ1-3; D is possibly TRBD1 (6 bases). The CDR3 is 16 amino acids. V dropped 0 bases and J dropped 2 bases, with 11 bases sitting between them. Germline CDR1 LNHNV, CDR2 YYDKDF (reference sequence). The CDR3 sequence: CATSRDRSGAGNTIYF. CDR3 DNA: TGTGCCACCAGCAGAGATCGGTCAGGGGCTGGAAACACCATATATTTT.

This clone appeared a few times. The V call is TRBV6-4, the J call TRBJ2-1, with 12 bases identical to TRBD2. Per germline, CDR1 MRHNA and CDR2 SNTAGT. Trimming removed 6 bases from V and 6 bases from J; junction bases left unmatched: 12. The CDR3 runs to 17 residues. CDR3 coding DNA: TGTGCCAGCAGCTTCGACGGCCGACTAGCGGGGGTCAATGAGCAGTTCTTC. Protein: CASSFDGRLAGVNEQFF.

This clone was recorded once. The chain is built from TRBV6-5 and TRBJ1-6, with D perhaps TRBD1 (5 bases). The CDR3 has 13 residues. Germline V lookup: CDR1 MNHEY, CDR2 SVGAGI. V was shortened by 5 bases and J by 7 bases, with 9 bases between the two germline ends. CDR3 sequence: CASSPRQNSPLHF. As DNA, the CDR3 is TGTGCCAGCAGTCCCCGACAGAATTCACCCCTCCACTTT.

V and J are TRBV7-2 and TRBJ2-7; D is uncertain. CDR1 is SGHTA and CDR2 is FQGNSA in the germline V gene. The CDR3 is 13 residues long. Deletions cut 4 bases from V and 2 bases from J, with 9 bases between. The DNA of the CDR3 is TGTGCCAGCAGCTCCCACTATGCCTACGAGCAGTACTTC. Protein sequence: CASSSHYAYEQYF.

This chain connects TRBV24-1 to TRBJ2-7, with D perhaps matching TRBD1 (5 bases). The CDR3 is 15 amino acids. Per germline, CDR1 KGHDR and CDR2 SFDVKD. The V gene lost 3 bases and the J gene lost 4 bases, with 15 bases spanning the gap. The CDR3 loop is CATSDTAGSGYEQYF. CDR3 DNA sequence: TGTGCCACCAGTGATACGGCAGGGTCAGGGTACGAGCAGTACTTC.

J is TRBJ1-5 and V is TRBV7-2; D may be TRBD1 (6 bases). Germline CDR1 is SGHTA and CDR2 is FQGNSA. CDR3 size: 14 residues. Trimming took 0 bases from V and 4 from J, leaving 7 bases between them. The DNA of the CDR3 is TGTGCCAGCAGCTTAGCGGGGGCTAATCAGCCCCAGCATTTT. Translated, it gives CASSLAGANQPQHF.

V gene TRBV6-1 combines with J gene TRBJ1-2; D is perhaps TRBD1 (6 bases). Germline V lookup: CDR1 MNHNS, CDR2 SASEGT. CDR3 length equals 16 residues. V shed 1 base and J shed 0 bases, with 12 bases lying between them. The CDR3 reads CASSEEGGGPNYGYTF. The CDR3 nucleotides are TGTGCCAGCAGTGAAGAGGGGGGGGGACCTAACTATGGCTACACCTTC.

V is TRBV6-2 or TRBV6-3 and J is TRBJ2-1; 10 bases match TRBD2. CDR3 length: 15 amino acids. Unmatched junction bases numbered 7, after V lost 5 bases and J lost 6 bases. The germline V gene encodes CDR1 MNHEY and CDR2 SVGEGT. This chain's CDR3 is CASSTTGTSANEQFF. Here the CDR3 DNA reads TGTGCCAGCAGTACAACCGGGACTAGCGCCAATGAGCAGTTCTTC.

This clone has just one count. This rearrangement joins TRBV12-3 or TRBV12-4 to TRBJ1-1, with D hard to call. The CDR3 is 13 amino acids. The V gene lost 3 bases and the J gene lost 2 bases, with 7 bases spanning the gap. This chain's CDR3 is CASSFYPNTEAFF. Here the CDR3 DNA reads TGTGCCAGCAGTTTCTATCCCAACACTGAAGCTTTCTTT.